This T cell receptor (beta chain) came from a study of blood T cell repertoires in COVID-19 (TCRdb year 2020). In terms of the full investigation: The collaborator samples originated in the United States, Italy and Spain and spanned the acute and convalescent phases of COVID-19. The prospective study material was composed of cDNA or gDNA derived from T cells, B-cell-depleted T cells, or PBMCs. The dataset comprised deeply sampled blood TCRbeta repertoires from subjects exposed to, actively infected with, or recovered from COVID-19. The repertoires were released in a freely available public database intended as a resource for research on the immune response to SARS-CoV-2. The samples were drawn from two sources: the first 160 participants of the ongoing ImmuneRACE study, and over 1,000 subjects contributed by 6 global collaborators. A de-identified subject ID, COVID-19 status, age in years and sex were almost always included in the sample metadata. Where available, HLA class I and class II types were taken from metadata supplied by the sample provider and were not determined by assay-based typing. Study-wide findings and limitations: Clinical and demographic metadata were provided uncurated, with the amount varying by source and participant.

A second Seattle source provided samples from volunteer blood donors who had recovered from COVID-19. Collaborating institutions collected whole blood in K2EDTA tubes following their own protocols. Collaborator samples were shipped for TCRbeta analysis as frozen whole blood, isolated PBMCs, or DNA extracted from either sample type. As regards this clone: Its cognate antigen has yet to be identified. The record has no base qualities; no much larger clone is one base away.

At the junction V is shortened by 2 bases and J by 3 bases; bases outside the gene matches: 7. According to the germline V gene, CDR1 reads MNHNS and CDR2 reads SASEGT. Counted from cysteine to phenylalanine, this CDR3 has 16 amino acids. Only CDR3 DNA remains: 48 bases, in frame from the first base. The immunoSEQ Assay, a bias-controlled multiplex PCR, was used to amplify TCRbeta CDR3 regions from genomic DNA. The original methods were these. Nucleated cell counts per sample were estimated from amplification of reference gene primers within the assay. Sequence reads were collapsed and filtered to measure the absolute abundance of every unique TCRbeta CDR3 rearrangement. Productive Simpson clonality was computed per sample as the square root of Simpson's diversity index over productive rearrangements. As stored in TCRdb, this immuneACCESS dataset retains in-frame rearrangements with V and J assigned. A fraction of the clones does not appear; measured against another copy, unresolved V genes explain less than half of the discrepancy, and the remainder lacks a known reason. The V and J calls and clone size are taken from that table; D and trimming were inferred from the DNA. For this sample the table gives roughly 260,000 clones, of which around 89% were detected only once. The ten most abundant clones make up less than 5% of the sample.

Here the chain combines TRBV6-1 and TRBJ2-7; TRBD2 aligns with 10 central bases. This clonotype originated in a man in his sixties who had recovered from COVID-19. The sample comprised peripheral blood. This receptor has the CDR3 CASSESGGGHLYEQYF. The DNA is as follows: TGTGCCAGCAGTGAAAGCGGGGGGGGACACCTCTACGAGCAGTACTTC.